These T cell receptor beta chains were read from a single sample in a study of beta chain features in type 1 diabetes. Here immunoSEQ multiplex PCR was the method, and the copy in TCRdb shows in-frame clones only, minus some. The sample lists some 280,000 clones; more than 13% were seen once. The sequenced material came from naive CD4+ T cells from blood. The receptors shown here come from a man aged 25-45 years with type 1 diabetes. CDR3s include the opening cysteine and the closing phenylalanine or tryptophan. D genes are given only for firm matches. Clone size is given for some rows only: seen once, a few or many times, or a class if the clone is expanded.

>.|.|TRBJ2-5|TRBV9
TGTGCCAGCAGCATCCGGCCACCTAGAGGGCAAGAGACCCAGTACTTC
CASSIRPPRGQETQYF
>.|.|TRBJ2-1|TRBV2
TGTGCCAGCAGTGAAGCTACCGAGGGGGATAGGCGGTTCTTC
CASSEATEGDRRFF
>.|TRBD1|TRBJ1-4|TRBV5-4
TGTGCCAGCAGCCAGGGGGACAGGGATGATGAAAAACTGTTTTTT
CASSQGDRDDEKLFF
>few|.|TRBJ2-1|TRBV6-6
TGTGCCAGCTTTCTCCGGCCGGCTAGTGAGCAGTTCTTC
CASFLRPASEQFF
>few|TRBD2|TRBJ2-5|TRBV2
TGTGCCAGCAGTGCGGGACTAGCTGGGGCCCAAGAGACCCAGTACTTC
CASSAGLAGAQETQYF
>.|TRBD2|TRBJ2-2|TRBV7-9
TGTGCCAGCAGCTTATCCGGGAGGCGGACCGGGGAGCTGTTTTTT
CASSLSGRRTGELFF
>.|.|TRBJ2-4|TRBV4-2
TGTGCCAGCAGCCAAGCTAGCACGGGAAACATTCAGTACTTC
CASSQASTGNIQYF
>.|TRBD2|TRBJ2-7|TRBV28
TGTGCCAGCAGTCCACGACTAGCGGGACGGGAGCAGTACTTC
CASSPRLAGREQYF
>.|.|TRBJ1-1|TRBV7-2
TGTGCCAGCAGCTTAGAGAGTACGAACACTGAAGCTTTCTTT
CASSLESTNTEAFF
>.|TRBD1|TRBJ1-2|TRBV15
TGTGCCACCAGCCAGAGGGACAGGGGGAACTATGGCTACACCTTC
CATSQRDRGNYGYTF
>few|.|TRBJ1-5|TRBV7-2
TGTGCCAGCAGCTTTCAGGGCCGTCAGCCCCAGCATTTT
CASSFQGRQPQHF
>.|.|TRBJ2-7|TRBV10-3
TGTGCCATCAGTGAGTCGACGGGGGCCTACGAGCAGTACTTC
CAISESTGAYEQYF
>few|.|TRBJ1-2|TRBV29-1
TGCAGCGTTGAAGCGGGGGTTAGGGGCTACACCTTC
CSVEAGVRGYTF
>.|.|TRBJ1-1|TRBV12-5
TGTGCTAGTGGTTTGGTCCCGGGGGAAGCTTTCTTT
CASGLVPGEAFF
>.|TRBD2|TRBJ2-3|TRBV7-9
TGTGCCAGCGCACGTCGTTCGGGGGGAGGTGCCACAGATACGCAGTATTTT
CASARRSGGGATDTQYF
>.|.|TRBJ1-2|TRBV28
TGTGCCAGCAGTTCAGGACAGTTTCGGTATGGCTACACCTTC
CASSSGQFRYGYTF
>few|TRBD1|TRBJ1-1|TRBV7-9
TGTGCCAGCAGCGGAGCGACAGGGGGGAACACTGAAGCTTTCTTT
CASSGATGGNTEAFF
>.|TRBD2|TRBJ2-1|TRBV14
TGTGCCAGCAGCCGATTGGGACTAGCGGACCGTTTAATCTACAATGAGCAGTTCTTC
CASSRLGLADRLIYNEQFF
>.|TRBD2|TRBJ2-5|TRBV28
TGTGCCAGCAGTCAAAGACTAGCGGGGCAAGAGACCCAGTACTTC
CASSQRLAGQETQYF
>few|.|TRBJ2-7|TRBV30
TGTGCCTGGACAGTCGGGTCCTACGAGCAGTACTTC
CAWTVGSYEQYF
>.|.|TRBJ1-4|TRBV18
TGTGCCAGCTCACCAAATATGCTAAATGAAAAACTGTTTTTT
CASSPNMLNEKLFF
>few|.|TRBJ1-2|TRBV5-1
TGCGCCAGCAGTTCTGGACAGAACTATGGCTACACCTTC
CASSSGQNYGYTF
>few|TRBD1|TRBJ2-3|TRBV18
TGTGCCAGCTCACTAAGACAGGGAACAGATACGCAGTATTTT
CASSLRQGTDTQYF
>.|.|TRBJ2-3|TRBV9
TGTGCCAGCAGCGAGATACGCGGGGATACGCAGTATTTT
CASSEIRGDTQYF
>few|TRBD1|TRBJ1-2|TRBV6-1
TGTGCCAGCATCGAGGGGGCCCGTTCCTATGGCTACACCTTC
CASIEGARSYGYTF
>.|.|TRBJ1-4|TRBV28
TGTGCCAGCAGCCCCCCCGACAGCGGGCTGTTTTTT
CASSPPDSGLFF
>.|.|TRBJ2-1|TRBV6-6
TGTGCCAGCAGTATCAGGGTTAATGAGCAGTTCTTC
CASSIRVNEQFF
>.|TRBD2|TRBJ2-7|TRBV7-2
TGTGCCAGCAGCTTAGCGGGAGGGACCTACGAGCAGTACTTC
CASSLAGGTYEQYF
>.|TRBD2|TRBJ2-3|TRBV7-8
TGTGCCAGCAGCTTAGAACGGCGGGAGAGGAGGCATACGCAGTATTTT
CASSLERRERRHTQYF
>few|.|TRBJ2-1|TRBV7-3
TGTGCCAGCAGCTTAACTAGCGGAGTCTCCTACAATGAGCAGTTCTTC
CASSLTSGVSYNEQFF
>few|.|TRBJ2-2|TRBV9
TGTGCCAGCAGCGCACTGAACACCGGGGAGCTGTTTTTT
CASSALNTGELFF
>few|.|TRBJ1-2|TRBV28
TGTGCCAGCAGTCTCGACCAGGTTGATGATGGCTACACCTTC
CASSLDQVDDGYTF
>few|.|TRBJ2-1|TRBV7-9
TGTGCCAGCAGCCGAATGGGCTACCGCTCCTACAATGAGCAGTTCTTC
CASSRMGYRSYNEQFF
>few|.|TRBJ2-5|TRBV29-1
TGCAGCGCGTCTTGGGACACGGGTCAAGAGACCCAGTACTTC
CSASWDTGQETQYF